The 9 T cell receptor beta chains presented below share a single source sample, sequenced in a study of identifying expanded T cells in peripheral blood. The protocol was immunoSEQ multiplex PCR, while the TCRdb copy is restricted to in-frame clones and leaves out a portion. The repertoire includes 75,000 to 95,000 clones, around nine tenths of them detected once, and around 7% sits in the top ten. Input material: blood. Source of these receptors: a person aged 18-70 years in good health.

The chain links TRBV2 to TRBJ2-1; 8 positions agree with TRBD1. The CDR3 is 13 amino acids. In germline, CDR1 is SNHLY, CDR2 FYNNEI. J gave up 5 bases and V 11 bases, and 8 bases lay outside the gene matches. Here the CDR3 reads CARKDRGHNEQFF. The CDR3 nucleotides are TGTGCCCGAAAAGACAGGGGCCACAATGAGCAGTTCTTC. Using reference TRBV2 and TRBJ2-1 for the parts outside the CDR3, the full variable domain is EPEVTQTPSHQVTQMGQEVILRCVPISNHLYFYWYRQILGQKVEFLVSFYNNEISEKSEIFDDQFSVERPDGSNFTLKIRSTKLEDSAMYFCARKDRGHNEQFFGPGTRLTVL.

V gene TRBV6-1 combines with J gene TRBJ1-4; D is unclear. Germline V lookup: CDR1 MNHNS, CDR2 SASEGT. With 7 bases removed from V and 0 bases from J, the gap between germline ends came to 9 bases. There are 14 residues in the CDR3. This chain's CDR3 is CASTAGSTNEKLFF. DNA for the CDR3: TGTGCCAGCACCGCCGGTTCAACTAATGAAAAACTGTTTTTT.

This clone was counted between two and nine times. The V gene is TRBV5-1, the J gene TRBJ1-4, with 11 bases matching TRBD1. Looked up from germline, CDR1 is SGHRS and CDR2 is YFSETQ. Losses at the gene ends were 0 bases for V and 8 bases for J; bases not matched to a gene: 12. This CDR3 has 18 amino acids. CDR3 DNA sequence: TGCGCCAGCAGCTTGGGCTCCCCGGGACAGGGGGTGGAGGAAAAACTGTTTTTT. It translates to CASSLGSPGQGVEEKLFF.

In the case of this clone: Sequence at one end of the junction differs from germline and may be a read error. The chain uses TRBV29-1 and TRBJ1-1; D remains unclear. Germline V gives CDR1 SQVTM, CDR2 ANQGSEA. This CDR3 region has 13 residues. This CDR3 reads CSIDFFGNTEAFF. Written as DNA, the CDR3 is TGCAGCATTGACTTTTTTGGGAACACTGAAGCTTTCTTT.

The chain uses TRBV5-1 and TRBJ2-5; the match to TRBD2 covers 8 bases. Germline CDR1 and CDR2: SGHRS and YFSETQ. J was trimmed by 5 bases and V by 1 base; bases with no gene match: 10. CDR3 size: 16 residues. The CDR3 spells CASSLSVGGARETQYF. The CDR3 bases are TGCGCCAGCAGCTTGAGTGTCGGGGGGGCGCGGGAGACCCAGTACTTC.

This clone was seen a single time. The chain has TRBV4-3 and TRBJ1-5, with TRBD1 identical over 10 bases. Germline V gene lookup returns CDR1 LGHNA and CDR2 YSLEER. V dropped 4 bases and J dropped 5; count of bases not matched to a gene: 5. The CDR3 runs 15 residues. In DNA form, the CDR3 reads TGCGCCAGCAGCCGGACCGGGACAGGGGATCAGCCCCAGCATTTT. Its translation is CASSRTGTGDQPQHF.

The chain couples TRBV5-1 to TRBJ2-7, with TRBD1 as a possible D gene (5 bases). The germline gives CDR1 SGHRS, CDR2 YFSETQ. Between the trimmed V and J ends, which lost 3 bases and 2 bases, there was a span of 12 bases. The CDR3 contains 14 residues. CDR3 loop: CASSSTVYTYEQYF. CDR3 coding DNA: TGCGCCAGCAGCTCGACAGTTTATACCTACGAGCAGTACTTC.

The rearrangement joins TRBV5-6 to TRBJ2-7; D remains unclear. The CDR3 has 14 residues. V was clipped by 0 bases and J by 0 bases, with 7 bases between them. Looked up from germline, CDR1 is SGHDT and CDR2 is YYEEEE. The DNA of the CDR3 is TGTGCCAGCAGCTTGGCCAGCATCTCCTACGAGCAGTACTTC. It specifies CASSLASISYEQYF.

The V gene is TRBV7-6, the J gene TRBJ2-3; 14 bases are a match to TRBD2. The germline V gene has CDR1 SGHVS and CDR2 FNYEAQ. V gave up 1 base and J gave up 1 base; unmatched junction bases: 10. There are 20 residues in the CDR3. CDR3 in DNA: TGTGCCAGCAGCTTAGTATCCGGGACTAGCGGGAGTAGGGGCACAGATACGCAGTATTTT. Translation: CASSLVSGTSGSRGTDTQYF.